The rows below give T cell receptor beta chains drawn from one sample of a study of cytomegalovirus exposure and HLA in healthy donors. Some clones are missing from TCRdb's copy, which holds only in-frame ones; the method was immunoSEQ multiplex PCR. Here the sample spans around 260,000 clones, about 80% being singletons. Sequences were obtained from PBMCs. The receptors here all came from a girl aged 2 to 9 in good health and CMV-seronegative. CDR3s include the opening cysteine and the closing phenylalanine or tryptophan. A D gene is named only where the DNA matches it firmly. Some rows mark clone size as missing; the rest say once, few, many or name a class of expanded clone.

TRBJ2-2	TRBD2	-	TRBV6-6	TGTGCCAGCAGGACGGGCCTAGCGGGGGACACCGGGGAGCTGTTTTTT	CASRTGLAGDTGELFF
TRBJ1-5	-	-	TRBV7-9	TGTGCCAGCAGCAGTACGACAGGAGACCAGCCCCAGCATTTT	CASSSTTGDQPQHF
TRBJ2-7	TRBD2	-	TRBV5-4	TGTGCCAGCAGCCAGACTAGCGGTTCCTACGAGCAGTACTTC	CASSQTSGSYEQYF
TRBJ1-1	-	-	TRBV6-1	TGTGCCAGCGCCCGGGACTGGGGGGGGAACACTGAAGCTTTCTTT	CASARDWGGNTEAFF
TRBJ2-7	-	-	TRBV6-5	TGTGCCAGCAGTCCTTTGTACGAGCAGTACTTC	CASSPLYEQYF
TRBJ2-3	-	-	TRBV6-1	TGTGCCAGCAGCGGACAGATCCGGGGCACAGATACGCAGTATTTT	CASSGQIRGTDTQYF
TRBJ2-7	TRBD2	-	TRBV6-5	TGTGCCAGCAGTTACTCTAGCGGGGGGACCTACGAGCAGTACTTC	CASSYSSGGTYEQYF
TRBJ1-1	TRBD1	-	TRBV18	TGTGCCAGCTCCCTTACAGGACAGGACACTGAAGCTTTCTTT	CASSLTGQDTEAFF
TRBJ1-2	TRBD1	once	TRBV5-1	TGCGCCAGCAGCGAAGGGGGCGCGAGTGGCTACACCTTC	CASSEGGASGYTF
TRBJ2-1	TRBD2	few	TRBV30	TGTGCCTGTGGACTAGCGGGAGGATCCTACAATGAGCAGTTCTTC	CACGLAGGSYNEQFF
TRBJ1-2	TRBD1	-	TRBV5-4	TGTGCCAGCACCCGACAGGGGGCAAACTATGGCTACACCTTC	CASTRQGANYGYTF
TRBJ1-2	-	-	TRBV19	TGTGCCAGTTTGCGAGGGCGAGGCTACACCTTC	CASLRGRGYTF
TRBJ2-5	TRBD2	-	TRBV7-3	TGTGCCAGCAGCCGTATGGGAGGGGAGGAGACCCAGTACTTC	CASSRMGGEETQYF
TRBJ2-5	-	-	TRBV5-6	TGTGCCAGCAGCTTGGTGGGGGGACAAGAGACCCAGTACTTC	CASSLVGGQETQYF
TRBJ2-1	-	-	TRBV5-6	TGTGCCAGCAGCTTTTTAGGCGGAAGCTCCTACAATGAGCAGTTCTTC	CASSFLGGSSYNEQFF
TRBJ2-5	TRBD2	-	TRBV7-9	TGTTCCAGCAGCTCTGGGGCGGGGGGGCGGCAAGAGACCCAGTACTTC	CSSSSGAGGRQETQYF
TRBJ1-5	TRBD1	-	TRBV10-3	TGTGCCATCAGTGAGTCGGGACAGAATCAGCCCCAGCATTTT	CAISESGQNQPQHF
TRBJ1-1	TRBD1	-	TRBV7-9	TGTGCCAGCAGCTATCTTGGACAGGGCACTGAAGCTTTCTTT	CASSYLGQGTEAFF